The 20 T cell receptor beta chains in this list originate from one sample, sequenced in a study of Ad26.COV2.S vaccination and SARS-CoV-2 variants. Treatment: approximately 18 received Ad26.COV2.S at low or high dose, single or two shots; about 5 received placebo; per-sample allocation not given. Samples analyzed were those drawn on day 63 after the first vaccine or placebo injection. The protocol was immunoSEQ multiplex PCR, while the TCRdb copy is restricted to in-frame clones and leaves out a portion. The sample includes roughly 320,000 clones, more than 75% of them seen just once. The sample in question was peripheral blood, obtained in a trial of Ad26.COV2.S vaccine versus placebo. All receptors come from a person between 18 and 65 years old who received the Ad26.COV2.S COVID-19 vaccine or a placebo.

This chain uses TRBV4-2 with TRBJ2-1; D might be TRBD1 (6 bases). V gave up 0 bases and J gave up 9 bases, with 24 bases separating them. CDR1 is LGHNA, CDR2 YNFKEQ, per germline. The CDR3 sequence is 18 residues long. The CDR3 bases are TGTGCCAGCAGCCAAGATACCCAAGCGTGGGGGCCACGAGGTGAGCAGTTCTTC. Translated: CASSQDTQAWGPRGEQFF.

The gene calls are TRBV7-6 and TRBJ2-5; 12 bases fit TRBD2. The V gene's germline CDR1 is SGHVS and CDR2 FNYEAQ. CDR3 length: 15 residues. J lost 7 bases, V lost 2 bases, and 5 bases had no gene match. CDR3 loop: CASSLTTLAGGTQYF. Written as DNA, the CDR3 is TGTGCCAGCAGCTTAACCACACTAGCGGGGGGGACCCAGTACTTC.

This clone was detected only once. The chain couples TRBV11-3 to TRBJ1-2; D unclear. Germline CDR1 and CDR2: SGHNT and YENEEA. Between the trimmed V and J ends, which lost 4 bases and 4 bases, there was a span of 7 bases. The CDR3 is made up of 12 amino acids. The CDR3 region is CASSSGGYGYTF. CDR3 DNA: TGTGCCAGCAGCTCGGGTGGCTATGGCTACACCTTC.

This clone was counted a few times. The DNA for the CDR3 is TGTGCCAGCAGTTCCTCGGAGACCCAGTACTTC. This encodes CASSSSETQYF. The chain carries TRBV6-5 and TRBJ2-5; D is unresolved. V was pared by 4 bases and J by 5 bases, with 5 bases between. The CDR3 spans 11 residues. From germline, CDR1 is MNHEY and CDR2 SVGAGI.

The V call is TRBV18, the J call TRBJ1-5; 10 bases align to TRBD1. The CDR3 runs to 16 residues. Unmatched junction bases numbered 5, after V lost 5 bases and J lost 1 base. Germline V gene lookup returns CDR1 KGHSH and CDR2 LQKENI. CDR3 coding DNA: TGTGCCAGCTCAGCGACAGGGGGCAGGAGCAATCAGCCCCAGCATTTT. This codes for CASSATGGRSNQPQHF. The full variable domain, its missing parts supplied by reference TRBV18 and TRBJ1-5, is NAGVMQNPRHLVRRRGQEARLRCSPMKGHSHVYWYRQLPEEGLKFMVYLQKENIIDESGMPKERFSAEFPKEGPSILRIQQVVRGDSAAYFCASSATGGRSNQPQHFGDGTRLSIL.

This chain joins TRBV5-1 and TRBJ2-1; 9 nucleotides align to TRBD2. The CDR3 runs to 15 residues. J lost 0 bases, V lost 3 bases, and 1 base had no gene match. Germline CDR1 and CDR2: SGHRS and YFSETQ. Here the CDR3 reads CASSSSGASYNEQFF. DNA for the CDR3: TGCGCCAGCAGCTCTAGCGGGGCCTCCTACAATGAGCAGTTCTTC.

V is TRBV2 and J is TRBJ1-6; TRBD1 matches at 12 bases. J gave up 7 bases and V 6 bases, and 10 bases lay outside the gene matches. CDR1 is SNHLY, CDR2 FYNNEI, per germline. The CDR3 sequence is 17 residues long. The CDR3 loop reads CASSLARDRGRNSPLHF. The CDR3 DNA reads as TGTGCCAGCAGCCTAGCCCGGGACAGGGGGCGGAATTCACCCCTCCACTTT. Filled out from reference TRBV2 and TRBJ1-6, the complete variable domain reads EPEVTQTPSHQVTQMGQEVILRCVPISNHLYFYWYRQILGQKVEFLVSFYNNEISEKSEIFDDQFSVERPDGSNFTLKIRSTKLEDSAMYFCASSLARDRGRNSPLHFGNGTRLTVT.

The chain links TRBV18 to TRBJ1-5; 7 nucleotides agree with TRBD1. CDR1 KGHSH and CDR2 LQKENI come from the germline V gene. This CDR3 contains 16 residues. The V segment lost 4 bases and the J segment 0 bases; nucleotides outside the gene matches: 6. In DNA, the CDR3 is TGTGCCAGCTCACGGGACAGTCTTTATAGCAATCAGCCCCAGCATTTT. Translation: CASSRDSLYSNQPQHF. The complete variable domain, with remaining parts taken from reference TRBV18 and TRBJ1-5, reads NAGVMQNPRHLVRRRGQEARLRCSPMKGHSHVYWYRQLPEEGLKFMVYLQKENIIDESGMPKERFSAEFPKEGPSILRIQQVVRGDSAAYFCASSRDSLYSNQPQHFGDGTRLSIL.

The chain recombines TRBV7-2 with TRBJ1-6; possible D gene TRBD1, 5 bases. Trimming pared 5 bases from V and 10 bases from J, leaving 18 bases between. CDR3 length: 15 amino acids. Germline V gene lookup returns CDR1 SGHTA and CDR2 FQGNSA. This CDR3 is CASSPDPGSGSPLHF. In nucleotides, the CDR3 is TGTGCCAGCAGCCCAGACCCAGGGTCGGGGTCACCCCTCCACTTT. The full variable domain, with the rest looked up from reference TRBV7-2 and TRBJ1-6, is GAGVSQSPSNKVTEKGKDVELRCDPISGHTALYWYRQSLGQGLEFLIYFQGNSAPDKSGLPSDRFSAERTGGSVSTLTIQRTQQEDSAVYLCASSPDPGSGSPLHFGNGTRLTVT.

The J gene is TRBJ2-3, the V gene TRBV11-2; 8 positions match TRBD1. V gave up 4 bases and J gave up 4 bases; unmatched junction bases: 13. Per the germline V gene, CDR1 is SGHAT and CDR2 is FQNNGV. This CDR3 has 17 residues. The CDR3 here is CASSSIEGRGLPDTQYF. The CDR3 nucleotides are TGTGCCAGCAGCTCCATTGAGGGCAGGGGGCTCCCAGATACGCAGTATTTT.

CDR3 in DNA: TGTGCCAGCATCAGGGGGGTTGCAGCTTTCTTT. Its protein product is CASIRGVAAFF. The genes are TRBV6-5 and TRBJ1-1, with 7 bases matching TRBD1. After removal of 7 bases from V and 10 bases from J, the junction contained 6 bases not matched to a gene. The CDR3 is 11 residues long. The V gene's germline CDR1 is MNHEY and CDR2 SVGAGI.

The chain carries TRBV24-1 and TRBJ2-3, with D possibly being TRBD1 (6 bases). Germline loops: CDR1 KGHDR, CDR2 SFDVKD. There are 12 residues in the CDR3. V was pared by 9 bases and J by 2 bases, with 8 bases between. The CDR3 nucleotides are TGTGCCACCCGGGACATCACAGATACGCAGTATTTT. Translated, it gives CATRDITDTQYF.

Note on this clone: At the DNA level, this CDR3 is encoded by other sequences in the same sample as well. V gene TRBV14 combines with J gene TRBJ1-5, with TRBD1 as a possible D gene (5 bases). This CDR3 comprises 13 residues. Germline V lookup: CDR1 SGHDN, CDR2 FVKESK. Trimming left V 1 base short and J 6 bases short, with 7 bases between. The DNA of the CDR3 is TGTGCCAGCAGCCAAGGAGGGGCTCAGCCCCAGCATTTT. This sequence encodes CASSQGGAQPQHF.

This clone was seen more than once but under ten times. This sequence joins TRBV27 and TRBJ1-2, with a weak D call TRBD1 (6 bases). Germline V CDR1 and CDR2: MNHEY, SMNVEV (reference sequence). The CDR3 runs 15 residues. Trimming stripped 0 bases from V and 4 bases from J, with 12 bases between. This chain's CDR3 is CASSLSGRGGYGYTF. CDR3 nucleotide sequence: TGTGCCAGCAGTTTATCGGGCAGGGGTGGCTATGGCTACACCTTC.

The rearrangement links TRBV5-6 to TRBJ2-2, with D possibly matching TRBD1 (5 bases). From germline, CDR1 is SGHDT and CDR2 YYEEEE. The CDR3 is made up of 15 amino acids. V was pared by 0 bases and J by 0 bases, with 6 bases between. The chain's CDR3 is CASSLGQTNTGELFF. In nucleotides, the CDR3 is TGTGCCAGCAGCTTGGGACAGACGAACACCGGGGAGCTGTTTTTT.

The V call is TRBV4-2, the J call TRBJ2-7; D is unclear. V gave up 1 base and J gave up 4 bases, with 11 bases separating them. CDR3 size: 14 residues. Germline V gives CDR1 LGHNA, CDR2 YNFKEQ. In DNA form, the CDR3 reads TGTGCCAGCAGCCAAGTCGGGTCGGAGTACGAGCAGTACTTC. Its protein is CASSQVGSEYEQYF.

This chain links TRBV21-1 with TRBJ1-5; the table's D call, TRBD1, was not checked against the DNA. TRBV21-1 is listed as a pseudogene. The CDR3 runs to 14 residues. The DNA of the CDR3 is TGTGCCAGCAGCAAAGACAGAAGCAATCAGCCCCAGCATTTT. Encoded protein: CASSKDRSNQPQHF.

This chain links TRBV11-2 with TRBJ1-1; 8 nucleotides align to TRBD1. Germline lookup yields CDR1 SGHAT and CDR2 FQNNGV. With V trimmed by 5 bases and J by 1 base, 9 bases remained unmatched. The length of the CDR3 is 16 residues. The CDR3 is CASSTFRGRSNTEAFF. The CDR3 DNA follows: TGTGCCAGCAGCACATTCAGGGGGCGTTCGAACACTGAAGCTTTCTTT. Combining the CDR3 with reference TRBV11-2 and TRBJ1-1 gives the whole variable domain EAGVAQSPRYKIIEKRQSVAFWCNPISGHATLYWYQQILGQGPKLLIQFQNNGVVDDSQLPKDRFSAERLKGVDSTLKIQPAKLEDSAVYLCASSTFRGRSNTEAFFGQGTRLTVV.

A few counts support this clone. The chain uses TRBV2 and TRBJ1-2, with 8 bases matching TRBD1. The CDR3 is made up of 15 amino acids. Trimming removed 4 bases from V and 0 bases from J; junction bases left unmatched: 4. Germline CDR1 SNHLY, CDR2 FYNNEI. Here the CDR3 reads CASSAKQGANYGYTF. DNA of the CDR3: TGTGCCAGCAGTGCAAAACAGGGGGCTAACTATGGCTACACCTTC.

The chain is built from TRBV18 and TRBJ2-1; TRBD1 is a possible D gene (6 bases). Deletions cut 4 bases from V and 1 base from J, with 8 bases between. This CDR3 spans 14 amino acids. CDR1 KGHSH and CDR2 LQKENI come from the germline V gene. CDR3 nucleotides: TGTGCCAGCTCACAGGGGGTATCCTACAATGAGCAGTTCTTC. Translation: CASSQGVSYNEQFF.